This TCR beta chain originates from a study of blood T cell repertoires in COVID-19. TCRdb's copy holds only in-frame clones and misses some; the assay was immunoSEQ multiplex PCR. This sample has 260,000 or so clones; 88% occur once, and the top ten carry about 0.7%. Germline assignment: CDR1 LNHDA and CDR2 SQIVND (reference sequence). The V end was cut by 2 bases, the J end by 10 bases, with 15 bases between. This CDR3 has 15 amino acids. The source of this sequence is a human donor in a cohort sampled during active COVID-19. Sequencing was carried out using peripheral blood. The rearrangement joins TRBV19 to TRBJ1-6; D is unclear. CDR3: CASSISEASTSPLHF. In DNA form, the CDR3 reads TGTGCCAGTAGTATATCAGAGGCCTCCACCTCACCCCTCCACTTT.